What follows describes a single T cell receptor beta chain. Its target is unknown. The data stem from a study of T cells in Graves' hyperthyroidism and ophthalmopathy. Broader study findings: Blood also held most thyroid clonotypes expanded beyond 0.001. Ophthalmopathy was model-predicted a median about 6 months pre-onset.

V was clipped by 6 bases and J by 2 bases, with 7 bases between them. The CDR3 totals 13 residues. TCR beta CDR3 sequences were amplified from RNA transcripts. The TCR CDR3 was amplified in a first-round RT-PCR using the HTBI primer set. TCRdb passed the multiplex PCR reads through MiXCR, listing each CDR3 protein once. The data show 450,000 to 700,000 distinct CDR3 sequences, about half seen once. Orbital computed tomography and thyroid ultrasound, together with serum TRAb and thyroxine and clinical symptoms, were used for diagnoses. The receptor's source is an adult woman with Graves' disease, either hyperthyroidism or ophthalmopathy (not recorded which). This sequence joins TRBV12-3 or TRBV12-4 and TRBJ1-4, with D perhaps matching TRBD1 (5 bases). Specimen: peripheral blood or thyroid tissue (not recorded which). The CDR3 loop is CASSGTTNEKLFF. The CDR3 DNA reads as TGTGCCAGCAGCGGGACGACTAATGAAAAACTGTTTTTT.